Shown below are 26 T cell receptor beta chains from a single sample sequenced in a study of control samples from healthy donors and cancer patients. The data were produced by immunoSEQ multiplex PCR, yet TCRdb's version contains in-frame clones alone and is incomplete. The table lists roughly 120,000 clones, more than 80% of them singletons, with 40% in the top ten. The sequencing input was blood. The receptors come from a man aged 50-59 years in good health.

This chain uses TRBV7-9 with TRBJ2-7; 11 nucleotides line up with TRBD2. This CDR3 has 15 residues. Germline-derived CDR1 and CDR2 are SEHNR and FQNEAQ (reference sequence). The trim removed 5 bases at V and 3 bases at J, leaving 6 bases unmatched. The CDR3 DNA is TGTGCCAGCAGCCTAGGGACTAGCGGATACTACGAGCAGTACTTC. Its protein product is CASSLGTSGYYEQYF.

This CDR3 reads CASSLGVLAGTDTQYF. The CDR3 DNA reads TGTGCCAGCAGCTTAGGCGTACTAGCGGGCACAGATACGCAGTATTTT. V usage is TRBV5-6 and J usage is TRBJ2-3, with 8 bases fitting TRBD2. This CDR3 is built from 16 residues. Trimming removed 2 bases from V and 1 base from J; junction bases left unmatched: 6. Germline lookup yields CDR1 SGHDT and CDR2 YYEEEE.

This clone was picked up one time. The chain links TRBV27 to TRBJ2-1; 9 nucleotides align to TRBD1. CDR1 and CDR2 (germline): MNHEY, SMNVEV (reference sequence). CDR3 length: 15 residues. V was pared by 2 bases and J by 7 bases, with 6 bases of the junction left unmatched. DNA of the CDR3: TGTGCCAGCAGTTTACTAGGACAGGGGCGGAATGAGCAGTTCTTC. It is translated as CASSLLGQGRNEQFF.

This clone was detected a few times. The chain carries TRBV5-5 and TRBJ2-5, with 8 bases fitting TRBD2. The CDR3 has 15 residues. Germline V lookup: CDR1 SGHKS, CDR2 YYEKEE (reference sequence). The junction had 5 bases not matched to a gene; V was cut back by 0 bases and J by 4 bases. DNA for the CDR3: TGTGCCAGCAGCTTGGCACTAGCGGTGGGAGAGACCCAGTACTTC. Protein product: CASSLALAVGETQYF. The variable domain in full, with the rest retrieved from reference TRBV5-5 and TRBJ2-5, is DAGVTQSPTHLIKTRGQQVTLRCSPISGHKSVSWYQQVLGQGPQFIFQYYEKEERGRGNFPDRFSARQFPNYSSELNVNALLLGDSALYLCASSLALAVGETQYFGPGTRLLVL.

The chain joins TRBV7-9 to TRBJ1-4, with D possibly TRBD1 on 6 matching bases. Trimming took 0 bases from V and 8 from J, leaving 10 bases between them. This CDR3 comprises 14 residues. Looked up from germline, CDR1 is SEHNR and CDR2 is FQNEAQ (reference sequence). CDR3 loop: CASSLAGAGEKLFF. CDR3 sequence (DNA): TGTGCCAGCAGCTTAGCGGGGGCGGGCGAAAAACTGTTTTTT.

J is TRBJ2-7 and V is TRBV28; TRBD2 is a possible D gene (6 bases). V was cut by 3 bases and J by 0 bases, with 9 bases left in between. Per germline, CDR1 MDHEN and CDR2 SYDVKM. The CDR3 length is 14 residues. The CDR3: CASSLEGSSYEQYF. CDR3 nucleotides: TGTGCCAGCAGTTTGGAGGGGAGCTCCTACGAGCAGTACTTC.

The J gene is TRBJ1-2, the V gene TRBV4-1; no firm D call. The CDR3 has 12 residues. Germline loops: CDR1 MGHRA, CDR2 YSYEKL. V lost 3 bases and J 7 bases, leaving 9 bases between the germline ends. CDR3 region: CASSQGSRGYTF. CDR3 sequence (DNA): TGCGCCAGCAGCCAGGGGTCCCGTGGCTACACCTTC.

In the case of this clone: The sample carries other DNA sequences with the same CDR3. J is TRBJ2-5 and V is TRBV25-1, with no clear D. V was cut by 2 bases and J by 4 bases, with 5 bases left in between. The germline CDR1 and CDR2 sequences are MGHDK and SYGVNS. The CDR3 is made up of 12 amino acids. The CDR3 nucleotides are TGTGCCAGCAGTGAACGTGGAGAGACCCAGTACTTC. This gives the protein CASSERGETQYF.

The J gene is TRBJ2-1, the V gene TRBV4-1; perhaps TRBD2 as D (7 bases). Germline CDR1 reads MGHRA; CDR2 reads YSYEKL. The CDR3 consists of 17 residues. Trimming left V 4 bases short and J 0 bases short, with 16 bases between. The DNA for the CDR3 is TGCGCCAGCAGCCCGGAAGGGGGGGCCAGCTCCTACAATGAGCAGTTCTTC. Translation: CASSPEGGASSYNEQFF.

The chain combines TRBV2 with TRBJ2-5, with a tentative D call TRBD1 (8 bases). The V gene's germline CDR1 is SNHLY and CDR2 FYNNEI. The CDR3 contains 15 residues. V lost 5 bases and J lost 5, with 18 bases in between. The chain's CDR3 is CASSLQGGNGETQYF. The CDR3 DNA sequence: TGTGCCAGCAGTCTACAGGGGGGGAATGGGGAGACCCAGTACTTC.

The chain carries TRBV29-1 and TRBJ1-1, with D possibly being TRBD1 (6 bases). Trimming removed 2 bases from V and 5 bases from J, with 12 bases in between. The CDR3 is made up of 13 amino acids. The V gene's germline CDR1 is SQVTM and CDR2 ANQGSEA. In DNA, the CDR3 is TGCAGCGTTGAAAAGGGGGGGGAGACTGAAGCTTTCTTT. This gives the protein CSVEKGGETEAFF.

This chain connects TRBV7-6 to TRBJ2-3, with D hard to call. Germline CDR1 SGHVS, CDR2 FNYEAQ. The ends were cut back, 7 bases at V and 0 bases at J, with 5 bases in the middle. The CDR3 is 12 residues long. Written as DNA, the CDR3 is TGTGCCAGCACCCCTAGCACAGATACGCAGTATTTT. Protein product: CASTPSTDTQYF. Complete variable domain (other parts from reference TRBV7-6 and TRBJ2-3): GAGVSQSPRYKVTKRGQDVALRCDPISGHVSLYWYRQALGQGPEFLTYFNYEAQQDKSGLPNDRFSAERPEGSISTLTIQRTEQRDSAMYRCASTPSTDTQYFGPGTRLTVL.

The V and J genes are TRBV4-1 and TRBJ1-1; TRBD1 agrees at 7 bases. In germline, CDR1 is MGHRA, CDR2 YSYEKL. The CDR3 has 14 amino acids. V lost 3 bases and J lost 1; bases outside the gene matches: 2. The CDR3 region is CASSQSGGNTEAFF. In DNA form, the CDR3 reads TGCGCCAGCAGCCAGTCAGGGGGGAACACTGAAGCTTTCTTT.

The chain links TRBV7-9 to TRBJ1-5; 9 bases fit TRBD1. Germline trimming cut 5 bases from V and 7 bases from J; bases unmatched to any gene: 6. The CDR3 has 14 residues. Germline-derived CDR1 and CDR2 are SEHNR and FQNEAQ (reference sequence). CDR3 nucleotide sequence: TGTGCCAGCAGCCGCGGACAGGGGAACCAGCCCCAGCATTTT. Protein product: CASSRGQGNQPQHF.

The chain joins TRBV7-2 to TRBJ1-5; D may be TRBD1 (5 bases). The CDR3 has 14 amino acids. With 4 bases removed from V and 2 bases from J, the gap between germline ends came to 9 bases. CDR1 is SGHTA and CDR2 is FQGNSA in the germline V gene. In nucleotides, the CDR3 is TGTGCCAGCAGCTCCAGGGATCGCAATCAGCCCCAGCATTTT. This encodes CASSSRDRNQPQHF.

The chain is built from TRBV5-1 and TRBJ1-1; weak D call: TRBD1 (5 bases). V was clipped by 5 bases and J by 6 bases, with 29 bases between them. The germline V gene encodes CDR1 SGHRS and CDR2 YFSETQ. This CDR3 contains 18 residues. The CDR3 DNA reads TGCGCCAGCAGTTGGGGCTCCCTACTGTCTTCGCCGGGCTCTGAAGCTTTCTTT. This sequence encodes CASSWGSLLSSPGSEAFF.

This clone appeared once. V is TRBV2 and J is TRBJ2-5; D is undetermined. CDR1 is SNHLY, CDR2 FYNNEI, per germline. The CDR3 length is 12 residues. Between the trimmed V and J ends, which lost 7 bases and 2 bases, there was a span of 8 bases. The CDR3 coding sequence is TGTGCCAGCACCGAGAGTCAAGAGACCCAGTACTTC. This encodes CASTESQETQYF.

The rearrangement links TRBV18 to TRBJ1-2; perhaps TRBD1 as D (6 bases). V lost 6 bases, J lost 8 bases, and 16 bases lay in between. The CDR3 runs 13 residues. Germline V gives CDR1 KGHSH, CDR2 LQKENI. Here the CDR3 DNA reads TGTGCCAGCTCCCCGGACAGATCAGGGGGCTACACCTTC. Its translation is CASSPDRSGGYTF.

The V call is TRBV5-4, the J call TRBJ1-3, with D hard to call. Trimming cost V 0 bases and J 0 bases, with 10 bases left between them. The CDR3 is 16 residues long. Looked up from germline, CDR1 is SGHNT and CDR2 is YYREEE (reference sequence). CDR3: CASSLARPSSGNTIYF. The CDR3 nucleotides read TGTGCCAGCAGCTTGGCGAGACCTAGCTCTGGAAACACCATATATTTT.

The chain's CDR3 is CASSQEYRGNSPLHF. The CDR3 DNA sequence: TGTGCCAGCAGCCAAGAATACAGGGGAAATTCACCCCTCCACTTT. The chain employs TRBV4-2 and TRBJ1-6; TRBD1 matches 7 bases. Germline-derived CDR1 and CDR2 are LGHNA and YNFKEQ. The CDR3 loop spans 15 amino acids. Trimming at V came to 0 bases and at J to 7 bases, leaving 3 bases not matched to a gene.

This clone was observed once. This sequence joins TRBV5-6 and TRBJ2-5; TRBD2 agrees at 11 bases. Germline CDR1 is SGHDT and CDR2 is YYEEEE. CDR3 length equals 17 residues. J was trimmed by 2 bases and V by 4 bases; bases with no gene match: 10. The CDR3 DNA sequence: TGTGCCAGCAGCCCCATTACTAGCGGGGGCTTTCAAGAGACCCAGTACTTC. Its protein is CASSPITSGGFQETQYF.

The rearrangement links TRBV5-6 to TRBJ1-2; 11 bases are shared with TRBD1. The germline gives CDR1 SGHDT, CDR2 YYEEEE. This CDR3 is 18 amino acids long. V was pared by 0 bases and J by 4 bases, with 11 bases of the junction left unmatched. The CDR3 DNA sequence: TGTGCCAGCAGCTTGGACGGACAGGGGGCCCTCCCCCGCTATGGCTACACCTTC. Its translation: CASSLDGQGALPRYGYTF.

This chain links TRBV18 with TRBJ1-1; D may be TRBD1 (5 bases). This CDR3 contains 13 residues. CDR1 KGHSH and CDR2 LQKENI come from the germline V gene. Trimming stripped 6 bases from V and 6 bases from J, with 14 bases between. CDR3 in DNA: TGTGCCAGCTCTTGGGGCAGCAGCGCTGAAGCTTTCTTT. It specifies CASSWGSSAEAFF.

Note on this clone: One end of the junction is discordant with germline, which a read error may explain. The chain is built from TRBV6-5 and TRBJ2-2; 9 nucleotides match TRBD1. The CDR3 is 15 residues long. Germline loops: CDR1 MNHEY, CDR2 SVGAGI. DNA for the CDR3: TGTGCCAGTAGTTTTGGACAGGGGAAAACCGGGGAGCTGTTTTTT. It codes for CASSFGQGKTGELFF.

The rearrangement links TRBV24-1 to TRBJ2-1, with 7 nucleotides matching TRBD2. Unmatched junction bases numbered 3, after V lost 0 bases and J lost 5 bases. Germline loops: CDR1 KGHDR, CDR2 SFDVKD. The CDR3 totals 15 residues. CDR3 protein: CATSDLSGAHNEQFF. CDR3 nucleotide sequence: TGTGCCACCAGTGATTTGAGCGGGGCCCACAATGAGCAGTTCTTC.

The gene calls are TRBV9 and TRBJ1-2; possibly TRBD1 for D (5 bases). Trimming took off 0 bases at V and 11 bases at J, with 14 bases between the two ends. The CDR3 spans 13 residues. Germline V gives CDR1 SGDLS, CDR2 YYNGEE. CDR3: CASSVDLRGRYTF. Here the CDR3 DNA reads TGTGCCAGCAGCGTAGACCTGAGGGGTAGATACACCTTC. Full variable domain (rest looked up from reference TRBV9 and TRBJ1-2): DSGVTQTPKHLITATGQRVTLRCSPRSGDLSVYWYQQSLDQGLQFLIQYYNGEERAKGNILERFSAQQFPDLHSELNLSSLELGDSALYFCASSVDLRGRYTFGSGTRLTVV.